This TCR beta chain is drawn from a study of CD8+ T cells in alopecia areata. The treatment: oral pan-JAK inhibitor, 5-10 mg twice daily. Peripheral blood and lesional scalp punch biopsies came from alopecia areata patients. Reverse transcribed after extraction, RNA yielded cDNA as the sequencing template. The protocol was immunoSEQ multiplex PCR, while the TCRdb copy is restricted to in-frame clones and leaves out a portion. The sample includes some 200,000 clones, approximately 57% of them seen just once. The input for sequencing was CD4+ T cells sorted from blood, taken at week 4, from a patient treated with tofacitinib. The TCR sequence derives from a human donor with alopecia areata.

The CDR3 loop reads CAWKGGYGYTF. Here the CDR3 DNA reads TGTGCCTGGAAGGGGGGCTATGGCTACACCTTC. The chain joins TRBV30 to TRBJ1-2, with a tentative D call TRBD1 (6 bases). Germline-derived CDR1 and CDR2 are GTSNPN and SVGIG (reference sequence). V dropped 4 bases and J dropped 4 bases, with 7 bases sitting between them. The CDR3 runs to 11 residues.